The 14 T cell receptor beta chains listed next were all sequenced from one sample in a study of T cell changes during pregnancy in multiple sclerosis. Only in-frame clones appear in the TCRdb table, and some are missing; sequencing was by immunoSEQ multiplex PCR. The table includes about 100,000 clones, approximately 91% detected once. Sequences were derived from peripheral blood, sampled in the second trimester of pregnancy. Source of these receptors: a female donor with multiple sclerosis, enrolled in a pregnancy study.

The rearrangement links TRBV18 to TRBJ2-5, with a weak D call TRBD2 (6 bases). V was trimmed by 3 bases and J by 5 bases, leaving 13 bases between them. Germline V gene data show CDR1 as KGHSH and CDR2 as LQKENI. This CDR3 is built from 14 residues. CDR3: CASSPLKGTETQYF. The CDR3 bases are TGTGCCAGCTCACCGTTAAAAGGGACTGAGACCCAGTACTTC.

The chain is built from TRBV7-6 and TRBJ2-3; 10 nucleotides line up with TRBD1. V gave up 6 bases and J gave up 5 bases; unmatched junction bases: 8. The CDR3 has 15 amino acids. Per germline, CDR1 SGHVS and CDR2 FNYEAQ. The CDR3 DNA sequence: TGTGCCAGCAGTCGTGACAGGGGGCCTGAAGATACGCAGTATTTT. This translates into CASSRDRGPEDTQYF. Drawing the rest from reference TRBV7-6 and TRBJ2-3, the complete variable domain is GAGVSQSPRYKVTKRGQDVALRCDPISGHVSLYWYRQALGQGPEFLTYFNYEAQQDKSGLPNDRFSAERPEGSISTLTIQRTEQRDSAMYRCASSRDRGPEDTQYFGPGTRLTVL.

The gene calls are TRBV5-6 and TRBJ2-3; tentatively, D is TRBD2 (6 bases). CDR3 length equals 15 residues. Deletions cut 4 bases from V and 3 bases from J, with 15 bases between. Germline CDR1 reads SGHDT; CDR2 reads YYEEEE. CDR3 DNA: TGTGCCAGCAGCGCGGGGCTTCAGCGTACAGATACGCAGTATTTT. Its translation is CASSAGLQRTDTQYF.

CDR3 residues: CSVEGREPPLIYNEQFF. The CDR3 nucleotides read TGCAGCGTTGAGGGCCGGGAGCCACCCCTGATATACAATGAGCAGTTCTTC. The V gene is TRBV29-1, the J gene TRBJ2-1, with D perhaps matching TRBD2 (6 bases). V shed 3 bases and J shed 4 bases, with 22 bases lying between them. This CDR3 region has 17 residues. Germline assignment: CDR1 SQVTM and CDR2 ANQGSEA.

The rearrangement links TRBV6-1 to TRBJ2-1, with TRBD1 matching over 7 bases. The CDR3 has 14 amino acids. V lost 9 bases and J lost 4; bases outside the gene matches: 9. CDR1 and CDR2 (germline): MNHNS, SASEGT. This CDR3 reads CASLDRFFYNEQFF. The CDR3, as DNA: TGTGCCAGTTTGGACAGGTTTTTTTACAATGAGCAGTTCTTC.

This chain uses TRBV14 with TRBJ2-7; a possible D gene is TRBD2 (6 bases). Trimming took 1 base from V and 0 from J, leaving 13 bases between them. The CDR3 runs to 16 residues. CDR1 is SGHDN and CDR2 is FVKESK in the germline V gene. The CDR3 DNA follows: TGTGCCAGCAGCCAAGTTAGCGGTGCGTTCTCCTACGAGCAGTACTTC. Translated, it gives CASSQVSGAFSYEQYF.

The V and J genes are TRBV2 and TRBJ2-2, with 7 positions matching TRBD2. There are 14 residues in the CDR3. In germline, CDR1 is SNHLY, CDR2 FYNNEI. J gave up 0 bases and V 9 bases, and 4 bases lay outside the gene matches. The CDR3 protein is CARSGISNTGELFF. CDR3 DNA: TGTGCCAGAAGCGGGATCTCGAACACCGGGGAGCTGTTTTTT.

The CDR3 DNA sequence: TGTGCCAGCAGCCCCCCAGGGGGCGGTGAAAAACTGTTTTTT. Its protein product is CASSPPGGGEKLFF. The J gene is TRBJ1-4, the V gene TRBV6-6; 8 nucleotides match TRBD1. Germline trimming cut 6 bases from V and 7 bases from J; bases unmatched to any gene: 7. The germline V gene encodes CDR1 MNHNY and CDR2 SVGAGI (reference sequence). CDR3 length equals 14 residues.

CDR3 protein: CASSVASGRSYEQYF. CDR3 DNA sequence: TGTGCCAGCAGCGTAGCTAGCGGGAGGTCCTACGAGCAGTACTTC. The V and J genes are TRBV9 and TRBJ2-7, with 11 positions matching TRBD2. The V gene end was trimmed by 0 bases and the J gene end by 1 base; junction bases not matched to a gene: 0. Germline lookup yields CDR1 SGDLS and CDR2 YYNGEE. The CDR3 runs to 15 residues.

The DNA of the CDR3 is TGCGCCAGCAGTGGAGGGAATGAGCAGTTCTTC. Amino acids: CASSGGNEQFF. The gene calls are TRBV10-2 and TRBJ2-1, with D possibly TRBD2 on 5 matching bases. V was trimmed by 4 bases and J by 7 bases, leaving 5 bases between them. Germline loops: CDR1 WSHSY, CDR2 SAAADI. There are 11 residues in the CDR3.

The chain joins TRBV19 to TRBJ2-7, with D hard to call. Germline values: CDR1 LNHDA, CDR2 SQIVND (reference sequence). V lost 3 bases and J 3 bases, leaving 12 bases between the germline ends. This CDR3 has 14 residues. CDR3 residues: CASSIRDGYYEQYF. In DNA form, the CDR3 reads TGTGCCAGTAGTATCAGAGACGGGTACTACGAGCAGTACTTC.

The chain combines TRBV28 with TRBJ2-1, with 9 bases aligning to TRBD2. This CDR3 has 15 residues. Germline values: CDR1 MDHEN, CDR2 SYDVKM. Trimming took 7 bases from V and 9 from J; bases not matched to a gene: 13. Here the CDR3 DNA reads TGTGCCAGCAAACGCGGGAGGGCCCGTAATAGTGAGCAGTTCTTC. Encoded protein: CASKRGRARNSEQFF.

The chain is built from TRBV6-1 and TRBJ1-4; D is perhaps TRBD1 (6 bases). Germline V gene data show CDR1 as MNHNS and CDR2 as SASEGT. V lost 2 bases and J lost 8, with 9 bases in between. CDR3 length: 13 residues. CDR3 amino acids: CASSEHRAEKLFF. CDR3 DNA: TGTGCCAGCAGTGAACACAGGGCCGAAAAACTGTTTTTT.

This clone was seen more than once but under ten times. This chain joins TRBV27 and TRBJ1-5, with 7 bases that match TRBD1. The V gene end was trimmed by 5 bases and the J gene end by 2 bases; junction bases not matched to a gene: 6. Germline V gene data show CDR1 as MNHEY and CDR2 as SMNVEV (reference sequence). CDR3 size: 15 residues. Here the CDR3 reads CASSPQGLGNQPQHF. The CDR3 DNA reads as TGTGCCAGCAGTCCACAGGGGTTGGGCAATCAGCCCCAGCATTTT.